What follows is one T cell receptor (beta chain) and its context. The sample holds a few counts of this clonotype. Its target antigen remains unknown. No base quality information exists; no much larger clone differs at one position. Trimming removed 6 bases from V and 2 bases from J; the gene matches leave 8 bases unexplained. The germline V gene (reference sequence) provides CDR1 SEHNR and CDR2 FQNEAQ. The CDR3 covers 15 residues, taking in both the cysteine and the phenylalanine. Only the CDR3 region is kept as DNA, spanning 45 bases read in frame from base 1. This sample was taken from a study of identical twins (dated by TCRdb to between 2015 and 2016). In the study overall: TCR alpha and beta repertoires from monozygotic twins, unrelated adults of various ages and cord blood were deep-sequenced to test whether fetal clonotypes persist. To rule out contamination, replicate twin experiments were performed at different times with different library preparation protocols. General findings and caveats noted by the study authors: Fewer insertions were carried by abundant cord blood beta clonotypes, a similar but weaker trend appeared in young adult naive repertoires, and no such trend appeared in memory repertoires. In monozygotic twins, recombination models systematically underestimated out-of-frame TCR alpha sharing, but the models matched the sharing seen between unrelated individuals. The excess sharing between twins in beta out-of-frame sequences was weaker because fewer shared sequences reduced the signal-to-noise ratio. Invariant T cells such as MAIT and iNKT could partly confound zero-insertion analyses, although diverse VJ usage argued against such confounding for most clonotypes. Conclusions relied on cross-sectional statistical analysis, since the same donors could not be followed over many years. Out-of-frame TCR alpha sequences shared between twins showed an excess of low generation-probability sequences compared with coincidental sharing between unrelated individuals.

Every donor was a healthy Caucasian. The twin cohort comprised three pairs of female monozygotic twins, all aged roughly 18 to 30 years. Positive isolation kits from Invitrogen were used to isolate the CD4+ and CD8+ T cell populations. Library preparation used 5' RACE. The instrument was an Illumina HiSeq 2000. Template switching introduced a universal primer binding site; the final cDNA contained a unique molecular identifier, enabling accurate counting of TCR cDNA molecules. Specific primers in the conserved constant-segment region were used to synthesize first-strand cDNA for the TCR alpha and beta chains. To control for contamination, each cDNA library was double barcoded with a SMART-Mk sample barcode plus Illumina barcodes. TruSeq adapter sequences, together with Illumina sample barcodes, were added in two successive PCR steps. The Illumina HiSeq platform was used with custom primers to sequence TCR alpha and beta cDNA libraries. The authors' analysis ran thus. MiGEC was used to process raw reads and extract unique molecular identifiers, and MiXCR was used to find CDR3 positions. For each individual, recombination models were inferred using an EM algorithm with the repgenHMM and IGoR tools. Shared clonotype analysis was performed with the tcR package in R, normalizing sharing by the product of cloneset sizes. Out-of-frame nonproductive sequences were analyzed to study raw recombination free of thymic and clonal selection effects. TCRdb itself trimmed the public reads at Q25 with fastp, ran MiXCR and retained productive beta chains. Rows matching on CDR3 protein sequence are summarized as one entry with the most common DNA and genes. These V and J calls derive from TCRdb rather than the authors' analysis. This sample holds approximately 220,000 distinct CDR3 sequences; approximately 7.8% were observed only once. The top ten clones comprise under 6% of the sample.

This sample also appeared in a second study, on yellow fever vaccine responses in identical twins. The second source states: The authors reported that the T cell response to vaccination in identical twins appeared partly convergent and partly personalized. In identical twins, the study followed T cell clones that responded to the vaccine with precision.

This chain joins TRBV7-9 to TRBJ2-3, with 7 central nucleotides matching TRBD2. This clonotype was sampled from a woman in her late teens or twenties in good health. Source material: CD8+ T cells sorted from blood. The CDR3 reads as follows: CASSSTSVHTDTQYF. The DNA sequence is as follows: TGTGCCAGCAGTTCTACTAGCGTTCACACAGATACGCAGTATTTT.